The entry that follows covers one T cell receptor beta chain sequence. In the authors' workflow: Scientists estimated how many nucleated cells there were by amplifying reference gene primers. Sequencing used immunoSEQ multiplex PCR; TCRdb keeps in-frame clones, though not all of them. The V and J calls and clone size come from that table; D and trimming were worked out from the DNA. The data contain approximately 180,000 clones, roughly 88% of them singletons. These data belong to a study of blood T cell repertoires in COVID-19. Study context: COVID-19 samples, acute and convalescent, were from the United States, Italy and Spain. From T cells, B-cell-depleted T cells, or PBMCs came the material, which was cDNA or gDNA.

CDR1 LNHDA and CDR2 SQIVND come from the germline V gene (reference sequence). Trimming removed 8 bases from V and 1 base from J, with 11 bases in between. The CDR3 covers 13 residues. The rearrangement uses TRBV19 and TRBJ2-5; possibly TRBD1 for D (6 bases). The source of this sequence is a human donor with active or convalescent COVID-19. The donor label of this sample is uncertain. The specimen was peripheral blood. CDR3: CASQGLFQETQYF. Here the CDR3 DNA reads TGTGCCAGTCAGGGGCTGTTCCAAGAGACCCAGTACTTC. Full variable domain (rest looked up from reference TRBV19 and TRBJ2-5): DGGITQSPKYLFRKEGQNVTLSCEQNLNHDAMYWYRQDPGQGLRLIYYSQIVNDFQKGDIAEGYSVSREKKESFPLTVTSAQKNPTAFYLCASQGLFQETQYFGPGTRLLVL.